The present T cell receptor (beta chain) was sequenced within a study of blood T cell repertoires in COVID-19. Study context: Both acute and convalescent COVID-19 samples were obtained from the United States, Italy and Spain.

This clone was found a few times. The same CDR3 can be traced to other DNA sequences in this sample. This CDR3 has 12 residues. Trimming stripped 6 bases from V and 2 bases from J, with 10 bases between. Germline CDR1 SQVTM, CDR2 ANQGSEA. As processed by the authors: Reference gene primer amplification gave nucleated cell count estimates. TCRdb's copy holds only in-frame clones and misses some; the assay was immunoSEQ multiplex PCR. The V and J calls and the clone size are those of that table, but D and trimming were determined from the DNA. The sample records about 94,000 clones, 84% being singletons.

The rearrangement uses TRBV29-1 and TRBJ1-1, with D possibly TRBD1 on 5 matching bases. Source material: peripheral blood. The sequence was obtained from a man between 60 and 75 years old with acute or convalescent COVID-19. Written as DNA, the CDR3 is TGCAGCGTGGAGGGACGCAACACTGAAGCTTTCTTT. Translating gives CSVEGRNTEAFF.